These T cell receptor beta chains were read from a single sample in a study of blood T cell repertoires in COVID-19. The repertoire was sequenced with immunoSEQ multiplex PCR; TCRdb's copy has only in-frame clones and lacks some. This table holds roughly 90,000 clones, approximately 80% found once. The sequenced sample was peripheral blood. The source of these receptors is a woman older than 75 with active or convalescent COVID-19. Each CDR3 is given without its conserved first and last residue. The D gene is left open where the match is weak. Clone size appears in some rows only: once, few, many, or a class for an expanded clone.

V	D	J	size	CDR3
TRBV5-1	-	TRBJ2-7	few	ASSFQGSTYEQY
TRBV10-3	TRBD1	TRBJ2-7	-	AISDRDRVGSYEQY
TRBV28	-	TRBJ1-3	-	ASSLSLGGPSGNTIY
TRBV28	-	TRBJ1-2	-	ASSSYMGAYGYT
TRBV10-3	-	TRBJ1-1	-	AISEGGYDNLAF
TRBV7-9	-	TRBJ2-3	-	ASSFPRTSTDTQY
TRBV19	TRBD1	TRBJ1-1	-	ASSIGQGHTEAF
TRBV29-1	-	TRBJ2-5	-	SVAAGGTQY
TRBV28	TRBD2	TRBJ2-3	-	ASSLAGVRDTQY
TRBV7-9	-	TRBJ1-1	-	ASSSLGNTEAF
TRBV5-6	TRBD2	TRBJ2-3	-	ASSLGGGTDTQY
TRBV28	-	TRBJ1-6	-	ATLRVDSPLH
TRBV6-5	TRBD2	TRBJ2-3	-	ASSLVAGGEDTQY
TRBV6-5	-	TRBJ2-3	-	ASRDYPNTDTQY
TRBV6-1	-	TRBJ2-7	-	ASSEIFAYEQY
TRBV7-3	-	TRBJ2-1	-	ASSPLPRGLGRVIYNEQF
TRBV10-3	TRBD1	TRBJ1-2	-	AISAPGQGANGYT
TRBV19	-	TRBJ2-3	-	ASSIDLRQGGDTQY
TRBV6-2/TRBV6-3	-	TRBJ1-1	-	ASSFEPHGAEAF
TRBV5-1	TRBD2	TRBJ2-7	few	ASSLAGTSGPVGQY
TRBV7-9	TRBD1	TRBJ2-1	few	ASSFGQGLSYNEQF
TRBV29-1	-	TRBJ2-7	-	SVEQSYEQY
TRBV19	TRBD1	TRBJ1-4	-	ASSILPGQLNEKLF
TRBV9	-	TRBJ1-4	few	ASSAGGGVSNEKLF
TRBV30	-	TRBJ1-6	-	AWSGGGFNSPLH
TRBV5-1	TRBD2	TRBJ2-5	-	ASSPGLAGLEETQY
TRBV28	-	TRBJ2-5	-	ASSSGLIGQSLKATQY
TRBV2	-	TRBJ1-5	few	ASSVWGQGGQPQH
TRBV20-1	TRBD2	TRBJ2-2	-	SASRLAGEGGELF
TRBV5-8	-	TRBJ1-6	-	ASSYLGGTLNSPLH
TRBV2	-	TRBJ2-1	once	ASIFSRRLGEQF
TRBV7-2	TRBD1	TRBJ1-3	-	ASSFWTGASGNTIY
TRBV7-2	TRBD2	TRBJ2-5	-	ASSQRGGGQETQY
TRBV5-1	TRBD1	TRBJ1-4	-	ASSQTGVANEKLF
TRBV2	TRBD2	TRBJ2-1	-	ASTDLWRGGSNEQF
TRBV7-9	-	TRBJ2-2	once	ASSLPSGTGELF
TRBV5-1	-	TRBJ1-1	-	ASSLRFGGSTEAF
TRBV3-1/TRBV3-2	-	TRBJ2-7	-	ASSQELAPYEQY
TRBV29-1	-	TRBJ1-3	-	SAGQRSGNTIY
TRBV28	-	TRBJ1-5	few	ASSNIAQPQH
TRBV4-1	-	TRBJ1-4	-	ASSQDRARLELF
TRBV7-8	-	TRBJ2-7	-	ASSPKPGLSLYEQY
TRBV30	-	TRBJ1-6	-	AWSVLGRNSPLH
TRBV5-1	TRBD2	TRBJ2-1	-	ASSLESGVYNEQF
TRBV12-5	-	TRBJ2-7	-	ASGLALSSGTAGEQY
TRBV11-2	-	TRBJ1-1	-	ASSLRVAEAF
TRBV18	-	TRBJ1-4	-	ASSRWANREELF
TRBV5-1	TRBD1	TRBJ1-5	-	ASSLASGTGNQPQH
TRBV7-9	-	TRBJ2-5	-	ASSLATGAPETQY
TRBV28	TRBD2	TRBJ2-1	-	ASSLLAGVSNEQF
TRBV14	-	TRBJ2-3	-	ASSQALLGDTQY
TRBV4-3	TRBD1	TRBJ1-1	-	ASSQDAETGQAF